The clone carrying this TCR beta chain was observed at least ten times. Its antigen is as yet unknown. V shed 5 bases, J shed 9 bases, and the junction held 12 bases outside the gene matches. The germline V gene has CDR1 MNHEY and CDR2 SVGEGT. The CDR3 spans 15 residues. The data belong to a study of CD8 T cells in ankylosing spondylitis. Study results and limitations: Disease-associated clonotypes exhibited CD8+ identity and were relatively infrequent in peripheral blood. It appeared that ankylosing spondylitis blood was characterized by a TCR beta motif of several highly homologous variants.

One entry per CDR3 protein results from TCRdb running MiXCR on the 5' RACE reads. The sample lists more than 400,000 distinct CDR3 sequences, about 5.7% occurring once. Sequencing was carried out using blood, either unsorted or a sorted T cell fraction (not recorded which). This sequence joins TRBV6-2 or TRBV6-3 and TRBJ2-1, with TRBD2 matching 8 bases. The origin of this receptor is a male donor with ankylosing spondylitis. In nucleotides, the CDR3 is TGTGCCAGCAGTGCCTCAGCGGGGGTAGTTGTTGAGCAGTTCTTC. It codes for CASSASAGVVVEQFF.